This is a list of T cell receptor beta chains from one sample in a study of cytomegalovirus exposure and HLA in healthy donors. Using immunoSEQ multiplex PCR, the repertoire was profiled, and TCRdb retains in-frame clones only, with some absent. The top ten clones hold approximately 2.5% of a sample with some 150,000 clones, about 61% of them seen once. The sequenced material came from PBMCs. These receptor sequences come from a middle-aged woman in good health and CMV-seronegative. Both conserved end residues are part of each CDR3. The D gene is left open where the match is weak. Clone size is shown for a subset of rows, as once, few, many or a class of expanded clone.

CSARGGGENIQYF	TGCAGCGCAAGGGGCGGGGGGGAAAACATTCAGTACTTC	.	TRBD2	TRBV29-1	TRBJ2-4
CASSLGTGGSGEQYF	TGTGCCAGCAGCTTGGGGACAGGGGGCTCGGGAGAGCAGTACTTC	.	TRBD1	TRBV11-2	TRBJ2-7
CSVGGLQGAMYGYTF	TGCAGCGTGGGAGGGCTACAGGGGGCGATGTATGGCTACACCTTC	.	TRBD1	TRBV29-1	TRBJ1-2
CASSPSTDTQYF	TGTGCCAGCAGCCCAAGCACAGATACGCAGTATTTT	few	.	TRBV7-8	TRBJ2-3
CASSIPGYNSPLHF	TGTGCCAGTAGTATCCCAGGTTATAATTCACCCCTCCACTTT	once	.	TRBV19	TRBJ1-6
CASSLATRGEAFF	TGTGCCAGCAGCTTGGCCACGAGGGGGGAAGCTTTCTTT	few	.	TRBV5-4	TRBJ1-1
CASTSGTSEQTQYF	TGTGCCAGCACGAGTGGGACTAGCGAGCAGACCCAGTACTTC	.	TRBD2	TRBV27	TRBJ2-5
CASTGGRTGQETQYF	TGTGCCAGCACTGGAGGGAGGACAGGCCAAGAGACCCAGTACTTC	few	.	TRBV6-1	TRBJ2-5
CASRPGAGETQYF	TGTGCCAGCAGACCAGGGGCGGGCGAGACCCAGTACTTC	.	.	TRBV6-1	TRBJ2-5
CASSDRTGGEAEQFF	TGCGCCAGCAGCGACAGGACAGGGGGCGAGGCTGAGCAGTTCTTC	few	TRBD1	TRBV5-1	TRBJ2-1
CASSTLTGGIYGYTF	TGTGCCAGTAGTACCCTGACAGGGGGAATCTATGGCTACACCTTC	.	TRBD1	TRBV19	TRBJ1-2
CASTYSNQPQHF	TGTGCCTCAACCTATAGCAATCAGCCCCAGCATTTT	few	.	TRBV28	TRBJ1-5
CASSPDQRQGKGQPQHF	TGCGCCAGCAGCCCCGACCAAAGACAGGGAAAGGGTCAGCCCCAGCATTTT	.	TRBD1	TRBV4-1	TRBJ1-5
CAWHQGAEVDYGYTF	TGTGCCTGGCACCAGGGGGCGGAAGTCGACTATGGCTACACCTTC	few	TRBD1	TRBV30	TRBJ1-2
CASSLAPGGDYGYTF	TGCGCCAGCAGCTTGGCTCCCGGGGGGGACTATGGCTACACCTTC	.	.	TRBV5-1	TRBJ1-2
CASSARQGEANEKLFF	TGCGCCAGCAGCGCTAGACAGGGGGAGGCTAATGAAAAACTGTTTTTT	.	TRBD1	TRBV5-1	TRBJ1-4
CASSVGQGDGYTF	TGTGCCAGCAGTGTCGGACAGGGGGATGGCTACACCTTC	.	TRBD1	TRBV25-1	TRBJ1-2
CASKKGGREGEPLHF	TGTGCCAGCAAGAAGGGGGGCAGGGAGGGAGAACCCCTCCACTTT	.	.	TRBV7-2	TRBJ1-6
CASSLTGQDSGQGGYTF	TGCGCCAGCAGCTTGACCGGACAAGATTCTGGACAGGGCGGCTACACCTTC	.	TRBD1	TRBV5-1	TRBJ1-2
CASSPTFTDTQYF	TGCGCCAGCAGCCCGACATTCACAGATACGCAGTATTTT	.	.	TRBV5-1	TRBJ2-3
CASSPRTSGGSLSQYF	TGTGCCAGCAGCCCCCGGACTAGCGGGGGGTCATTAAGCCAGTACTTC	.	TRBD2	TRBV14	TRBJ2-5
CASSFKSPRQGVSGNTIYF	TGTGCCAGCAGCTTTAAATCCCCCCGGCAGGGGGTCTCTGGAAACACCATATATTTT	once	TRBD1	TRBV11-2	TRBJ1-3
CGKGPGQGLPTSTNEKLFF	TGTGGAAAGGGACCGGGACAGGGGCTACCGACGTCAACTAATGAAAAACTGTTTTTT	.	TRBD1	TRBV6-9	TRBJ1-4
CASTRGRSYEQYF	TGTGCCAGCACCCGGGGGAGATCCTACGAGCAGTACTTC	.	.	TRBV6-6	TRBJ2-7
CASSQVPRVTEAFF	TGTGCCAGCAGCCAAGTCCCCAGGGTCACTGAAGCTTTCTTT	.	.	TRBV14	TRBJ1-1
CASSIIGDYNSPLHF	TGTGCCAGTAGTATAATCGGGGACTATAATTCACCCCTCCACTTT	.	.	TRBV19	TRBJ1-6
CASSPLARGNYGYTF	TGTGCCAGCTCACCGCTGGCCAGGGGGAACTATGGCTACACCTTC	few	TRBD1	TRBV18	TRBJ1-2
CASSPRKRPGEQFF	TGTGCCAGTAGTCCCAGGAAACGCCCTGGAGAGCAGTTCTTC	.	.	TRBV19	TRBJ2-1
CASSQDWTANYGYTF	TGCGCCAGCAGCCAAGATTGGACAGCTAACTATGGCTACACCTTC	.	.	TRBV4-3	TRBJ1-2
CSVDTTDTQYF	TGCAGCGTTGACACAACAGATACGCAGTATTTT	few	.	TRBV29-1	TRBJ2-3